This is a list of T cell receptor beta chains from one sample in a study of cytomegalovirus exposure and HLA in healthy donors. Profiling relied on immunoSEQ multiplex PCR, and the TCRdb table lists in-frame clones only, not all of them. The profile shows 120,000 or so clones, roughly 86% of them singletons. The specimen sequenced was PBMCs. All receptors derive from a man between 18 and 29 years old in good health and CMV-seronegative. Each CDR3 is given with its conserved first and last residue. Fields, in order: J gene, CDR3 length, V gene, D gene, clone size, CDR3 protein, CDR3 DNA. The D gene is left open where the match is weak. A row's size may be missing; if present it is once, few, many or a size class.

j_call: TRBJ1-5; cdr3_length: 15; v_call: TRBV9; d_call: -; clone_size: few; cdr3_aa: CASSTGGAAVQPQHF; cdr3_nt: TGTGCCAGCAGCACGGGCGGGGCCGCAGTACAGCCCCAGCATTTT
j_call: TRBJ2-5; cdr3_length: 13; v_call: TRBV6-1; d_call: -; clone_size: -; cdr3_aa: CASQDWAQETQYF; cdr3_nt: TGTGCCAGCCAGGACTGGGCGCAGGAGACCCAGTACTTC
j_call: TRBJ2-1; cdr3_length: 11; v_call: TRBV13; d_call: -; clone_size: -; cdr3_aa: CASSLAGEQFF; cdr3_nt: TGTGCCAGCAGCTTAGCGGGTGAGCAGTTCTTC
j_call: TRBJ2-7; cdr3_length: 15; v_call: TRBV7-3; d_call: TRBD2; clone_size: -; cdr3_aa: CASSLTGGGSYEQYF; cdr3_nt: TGTGCCAGCAGCTTAACGGGCGGGGGATCGTACGAGCAGTACTTC
j_call: TRBJ2-7; cdr3_length: 16; v_call: TRBV6-5; d_call: TRBD1; clone_size: once; cdr3_aa: CASSFPLRGLYYEQYF; cdr3_nt: TGTGCCAGCAGTTTCCCCTTGAGGGGGCTTTACTACGAGCAGTACTTC
j_call: TRBJ2-3; cdr3_length: 15; v_call: TRBV9; d_call: -; clone_size: -; cdr3_aa: CASSVNPGGQDTQYF; cdr3_nt: TGTGCCAGCAGCGTAAATCCGGGGGGCCAAGATACGCAGTATTTT
j_call: TRBJ1-3; cdr3_length: 15; v_call: TRBV19; d_call: TRBD1; clone_size: -; cdr3_aa: CASSIRQGAGNTIYF; cdr3_nt: TGTGCCAGTAGTATCCGACAGGGGGCTGGAAACACCATATATTTT
j_call: TRBJ2-5; cdr3_length: 15; v_call: TRBV5-1; d_call: TRBD2; clone_size: -; cdr3_aa: CASRTSGGAEETQYF; cdr3_nt: TGCGCCAGCAGGACTAGCGGGGGGGCCGAGGAGACCCAGTACTTC
j_call: TRBJ1-2; cdr3_length: 11; v_call: TRBV4-2; d_call: -; clone_size: once; cdr3_aa: CASSQGRGYTF; cdr3_nt: TGTGCCAGCAGCCAGGGGCGTGGCTACACCTTC
j_call: TRBJ2-7; cdr3_length: 15; v_call: TRBV7-9; d_call: -; clone_size: once; cdr3_aa: CASSLTGTGVYEQYF; cdr3_nt: TGTGCCAGCAGCTTAACCGGGACGGGGGTCTACGAGCAGTACTTC
j_call: TRBJ1-2; cdr3_length: 11; v_call: TRBV6-1; d_call: -; clone_size: -; cdr3_aa: CEAGESYGYTF; cdr3_nt: TGTGAGGCAGGGGAGAGCTATGGCTACACCTTC
j_call: TRBJ2-7; cdr3_length: 14; v_call: TRBV15; d_call: -; clone_size: -; cdr3_aa: CATSYPGQSYEQYF; cdr3_nt: TGTGCCACCAGCTATCCGGGACAATCCTACGAGCAGTACTTC
j_call: TRBJ1-1; cdr3_length: 14; v_call: TRBV7-8; d_call: -; clone_size: -; cdr3_aa: CASSGLQMNTEAFF; cdr3_nt: TGTGCCAGCAGCGGACTGCAGATGAACACTGAAGCTTTCTTT
j_call: TRBJ1-1; cdr3_length: 15; v_call: TRBV5-1; d_call: TRBD1; clone_size: -; cdr3_aa: CASSLPGQTNTEAFF; cdr3_nt: TGCGCCAGCAGCTTACCGGGACAGACGAACACTGAAGCTTTCTTT
j_call: TRBJ2-3; cdr3_length: 16; v_call: TRBV7-9; d_call: TRBD1; clone_size: -; cdr3_aa: CASSLFATGVEDTQYF; cdr3_nt: TGTGCCAGCAGCTTATTCGCGACAGGGGTTGAAGATACGCAGTATTTT
j_call: TRBJ2-2; cdr3_length: 15; v_call: TRBV6-5; d_call: -; clone_size: -; cdr3_aa: CASSTDSSPTGELFF; cdr3_nt: TGTGCCAGCAGTACCGACAGCAGCCCGACCGGGGAGCTGTTTTTT
j_call: TRBJ2-5; cdr3_length: 14; v_call: TRBV9; d_call: -; clone_size: -; cdr3_aa: CASSVGTGQETQYF; cdr3_nt: TGTGCCAGCAGCGTAGGTACGGGACAAGAGACCCAGTACTTC
j_call: TRBJ1-5; cdr3_length: 16; v_call: TRBV5-5; d_call: -; clone_size: -; cdr3_aa: CASSSDRNYSNQPQHF; cdr3_nt: TGTGCCAGCAGCTCCGACAGGAACTATAGCAATCAGCCCCAGCATTTT
j_call: TRBJ2-5; cdr3_length: 16; v_call: TRBV12-5; d_call: -; clone_size: once; cdr3_aa: CASGSARVAEQETQYF; cdr3_nt: TGTGCTAGTGGTTCCGCCCGGGTAGCGGAACAAGAGACCCAGTACTTC
j_call: TRBJ2-1; cdr3_length: 17; v_call: TRBV25-1; d_call: TRBD2; clone_size: -; cdr3_aa: CASSVSVLAGGPNEQFF; cdr3_nt: TGTGCCAGCAGTGTCTCGGTACTAGCGGGGGGGCCCAATGAGCAGTTCTTC